These 15 T cell receptor beta chains share one sample of origin, sequenced in a study of blood T cell repertoires in COVID-19. Data came from immunoSEQ multiplex PCR; TCRdb stores just in-frame clones and leaves some out. The data show some 150,000 clones, about 81% seen once. The sequenced sample consisted of peripheral blood. These receptor sequences come from a woman aged 70-85 years with acute or convalescent COVID-19.

The V gene is TRBV28, the J gene TRBJ1-2; 11 nucleotides line up with TRBD1. This CDR3 is built from 13 residues. V shed 6 bases, J shed 7 bases, and the junction held 4 bases outside the gene matches. Germline CDR1 is MDHEN and CDR2 is SYDVKM. CDR3 residues: CASRRGTGGGYTF. CDR3 DNA sequence: TGTGCCAGCAGACGGGGGACAGGGGGTGGCTACACCTTC.

The J gene is TRBJ2-7, the V gene TRBV5-1; possibly TRBD2 for D (6 bases). Per germline, CDR1 SGHRS and CDR2 YFSETQ. Trimming pared 4 bases from V and 0 bases from J, leaving 14 bases between. The CDR3 has 15 amino acids. Here the CDR3 reads CASSIGPGSSYEQYF. The CDR3 coding sequence is TGCGCCAGCAGCATAGGACCCGGGAGCTCCTACGAGCAGTACTTC.

The chain is built from TRBV29-1 and TRBJ2-3, with 7 positions matching TRBD2. The V segment lost 4 bases and the J segment 1 base; nucleotides outside the gene matches: 8. The CDR3 has 15 residues. Looked up from germline, CDR1 is SQVTM and CDR2 is ANQGSEA. CDR3 nucleotide sequence: TGCAGCGTTGGGTCGGAGAGCGGGGGCACAGATACGCAGTATTTT. Translated: CSVGSESGGTDTQYF.

The rearrangement links TRBV28 to TRBJ2-7; 7 bases map to TRBD2. CDR1 is MDHEN, CDR2 SYDVKM, per germline. The length of the CDR3 is 13 residues. V trimming: 3 bases; J trimming: 3 bases; junction bases outside the gene matches: 2. The CDR3 loop is CASSLGGGYEQYF. As DNA, the CDR3 is TGTGCCAGCAGTTTGGGCGGGGGCTACGAGCAGTACTTC.

The chain links TRBV5-1 to TRBJ1-4; 8 nucleotides agree with TRBD1. V shed 5 bases, J shed 3 bases, and the junction held 3 bases outside the gene matches. CDR3 length: 14 residues. Germline V lookup: CDR1 SGHRS, CDR2 YFSETQ. The CDR3: CASSLTGANEKLFF. The CDR3 DNA reads TGCGCCAGCAGTTTGACAGGGGCTAATGAAAAACTGTTTTTT. Using reference TRBV5-1 and TRBJ1-4 for the parts outside the CDR3, the full variable domain is KAGVTQTPRYLIKTRGQQVTLSCSPISGHRSVSWYQQTPGQGLQFLFEYFSETQRNKGNFPGRFSGRQFSNSRSEMNVSTLELGDSALYLCASSLTGANEKLFFGSGTQLSVL.

In this sample, this clone turned up a few times. V gene TRBV5-1 combines with J gene TRBJ2-6, with D tentatively TRBD2 (5 bases). Trimming removed 5 bases from V and 4 bases from J, with 13 bases in between. The CDR3 contains 15 residues. The V gene's germline CDR1 is SGHRS and CDR2 YFSETQ. The CDR3 sequence: CASRPPGTGANVLTF. CDR3 coding DNA: TGCGCCAGCAGACCCCCGGGAACCGGGGCCAACGTCCTGACTTTC.

This chain connects TRBV10-3 to TRBJ2-3; 7 bases line up with TRBD2. There are 15 residues in the CDR3. V shed 6 bases, J shed 0 bases, and the junction held 6 bases outside the gene matches. CDR1 and CDR2 from the germline V gene are ENHRY and SYGVKD. CDR3 sequence (DNA): TGTGCCATCAGGGCTAGCGGAGCTAGCACAGATACGCAGTATTTT. Translation gives CAIRASGASTDTQYF.

V and J are TRBV10-3 and TRBJ1-5; weak D call: TRBD1 (5 bases). V lost 2 bases to trimming and J lost 5 bases, with 10 bases between them. In germline, CDR1 is ENHRY, CDR2 SYGVKD. The CDR3 length is 14 residues. In DNA form, the CDR3 reads TGTGCCATCAGTGAGGCAGGGTATGATCAGCCCCAGCATTTT. Protein product: CAISEAGYDQPQHF.

V usage is TRBV4-1 and J usage is TRBJ1-5; 12 bases align to TRBD1. The CDR3 runs 16 residues. CDR1 is MGHRA and CDR2 is YSYEKL in the germline V gene. Trimming removed 1 base from V and 6 bases from J; junction bases left unmatched: 4. CDR3 coding DNA: TGCGCCAGCAGCCAAGGGGACAGGGGGCTTATTCAGCCCCAGCATTTT. This codes for CASSQGDRGLIQPQHF.

In DNA, the CDR3 is TGTGCCAGCAGCGCACAGACCACGAACACTGAAGCTTTCTTT. Translated, it gives CASSAQTTNTEAFF. The rearrangement uses TRBV9 and TRBJ1-1, with D uncertain. Per the germline V gene, CDR1 is SGDLS and CDR2 is YYNGEE. Trimming shortened V by 3 bases and J by 1 base, and 10 bases separated the two germline ends. CDR3 size: 14 residues.

This clone was observed once. The rearrangement joins TRBV7-2 to TRBJ2-7, with 8 nucleotides matching TRBD2. Looked up from germline, CDR1 is SGHTA and CDR2 is FQGNSA. The J segment lost 4 bases and the V segment lost 0 bases, leaving 8 bases of the junction unmatched. This CDR3 region has 16 residues. The CDR3 loop is CASSLAVTSEGYEQYF. The CDR3 nucleotides are TGTGCCAGCAGCTTAGCCGTGACTAGCGAGGGGTACGAGCAGTACTTC.

The genes are TRBV9 and TRBJ2-1, with TRBD1 matching over 9 bases. Trimming at V came to 0 bases and at J to 5 bases, leaving 3 bases not matched to a gene. Per the germline V gene, CDR1 is SGDLS and CDR2 is YYNGEE. This CDR3 has 15 residues. The CDR3 coding sequence is TGTGCCAGCAGCGTAGGCGGGACAGGGAACAATGAGCAGTTCTTC. This codes for CASSVGGTGNNEQFF.

The chain carries TRBV3-1 (or the pseudogene TRBV3-2) and TRBJ2-3; 10 bases line up with TRBD2. This CDR3 contains 17 residues. The J segment lost 1 base and the V segment lost 5 bases, leaving 9 bases of the junction unmatched. CDR1 LGHDT and CDR2 YNNKEL come from the germline V gene (reference sequence). The CDR3 DNA is TGTGCCAGCAGCTTTCGACTAGCGGGTATTCGCACAGATACGCAGTATTTT. It is translated as CASSFRLAGIRTDTQYF.

The chain carries TRBV3-1 (or the pseudogene TRBV3-2) and TRBJ2-1; 13 nucleotides line up with TRBD2. Germline CDR1 reads LGHDT; CDR2 reads YNNKEL (reference sequence). With 4 bases clipped from V and 11 bases from J, the junction kept 8 bases outside the gene matches. CDR3 length equals 15 residues. The CDR3 DNA follows: TGTGCCAGCAGCCCATCCGGGACTAGCGGGGTAAAGCAGTTCTTC. Amino acids: CASSPSGTSGVKQFF.

The chain links TRBV7-2 to TRBJ2-3; TRBD2 matches at 8 bases. Germline V gives CDR1 SGHTA, CDR2 FQGNSA. V shed 5 bases, J shed 2 bases, and the junction held 12 bases outside the gene matches. This CDR3 comprises 17 residues. The CDR3 bases are TGTGCCAGCAGCCCCGGGTTGGCGGGGGGTAACACAGATACGCAGTATTTT. Protein product: CASSPGLAGGNTDTQYF.